This TCR beta chain was identified during a study of blood T cell repertoires in COVID-19. Using immunoSEQ multiplex PCR, the repertoire was profiled, and TCRdb retains in-frame clones only, with some absent. Of some 220,000 clones detected, 83% appear once; the ten largest clones hold more than 5.5%. The CDR3 is made up of 13 amino acids. V gave up 3 bases and J gave up 6 bases, with 12 bases separating them. Germline V gene sequence: CDR1 KGHSH, CDR2 LQKENI. The TCR was taken from a human donor in a cohort sampled during active COVID-19. The rearrangement links TRBV18 to TRBJ2-7, with D perhaps matching TRBD1 (5 bases). Specimen: peripheral blood. Written as DNA, the CDR3 is TGTGCCAGCTCACCGCAGGGTAGCTCCGAGCAGTACTTC. Translating gives CASSPQGSSEQYF.